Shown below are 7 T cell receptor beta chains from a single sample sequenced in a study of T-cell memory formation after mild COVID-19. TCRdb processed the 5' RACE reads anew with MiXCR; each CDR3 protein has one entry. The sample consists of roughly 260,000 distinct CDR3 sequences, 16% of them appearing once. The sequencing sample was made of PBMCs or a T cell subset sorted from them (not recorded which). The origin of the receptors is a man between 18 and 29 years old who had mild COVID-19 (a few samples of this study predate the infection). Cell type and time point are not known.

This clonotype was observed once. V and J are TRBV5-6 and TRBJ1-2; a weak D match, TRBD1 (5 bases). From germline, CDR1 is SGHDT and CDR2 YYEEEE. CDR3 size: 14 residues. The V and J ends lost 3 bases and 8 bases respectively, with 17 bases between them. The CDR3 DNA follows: TGTGCCAGCAGCTCCCGTAAGGGGATTTTCGGCTACACCTTC. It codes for CASSSRKGIFGYTF.

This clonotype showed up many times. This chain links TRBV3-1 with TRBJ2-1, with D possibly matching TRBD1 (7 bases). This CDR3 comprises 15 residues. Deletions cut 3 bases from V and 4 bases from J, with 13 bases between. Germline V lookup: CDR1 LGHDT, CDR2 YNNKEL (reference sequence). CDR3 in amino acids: CASSQGTAGYNEQFF. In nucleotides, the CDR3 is TGTGCCAGCAGCCAGGGGACAGCGGGTTACAATGAGCAGTTCTTC.

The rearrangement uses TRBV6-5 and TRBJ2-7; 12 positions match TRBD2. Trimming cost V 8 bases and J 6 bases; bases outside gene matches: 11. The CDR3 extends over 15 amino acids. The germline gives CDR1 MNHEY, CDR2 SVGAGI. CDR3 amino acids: CASARTSGVLVEQYF. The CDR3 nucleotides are TGTGCCAGCGCCCGGACTAGCGGGGTCTTAGTCGAGCAGTACTTC.

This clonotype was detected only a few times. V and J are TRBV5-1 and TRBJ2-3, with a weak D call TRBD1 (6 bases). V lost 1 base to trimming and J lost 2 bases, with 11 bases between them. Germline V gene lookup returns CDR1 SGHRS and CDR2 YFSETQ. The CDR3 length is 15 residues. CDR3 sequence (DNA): TGCGCCAGCAGCTTGACAGGGCAGTCCACAGATACGCAGTATTTT. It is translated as CASSLTGQSTDTQYF.

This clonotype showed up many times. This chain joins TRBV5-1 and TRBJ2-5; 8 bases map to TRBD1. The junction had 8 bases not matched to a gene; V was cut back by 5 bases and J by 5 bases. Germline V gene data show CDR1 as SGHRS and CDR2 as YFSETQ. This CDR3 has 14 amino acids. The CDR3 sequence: CASRIRGHGETQYF. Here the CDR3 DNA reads TGCGCCAGCAGAATCAGGGGGCACGGGGAGACCCAGTACTTC.

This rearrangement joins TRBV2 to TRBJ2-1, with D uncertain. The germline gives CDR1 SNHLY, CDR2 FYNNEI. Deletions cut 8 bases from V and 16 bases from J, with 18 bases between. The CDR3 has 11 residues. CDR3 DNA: TGTGCCAGCTCCCCGATGTCGCTCTTTTTCTTC. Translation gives CASSPMSLFFF.

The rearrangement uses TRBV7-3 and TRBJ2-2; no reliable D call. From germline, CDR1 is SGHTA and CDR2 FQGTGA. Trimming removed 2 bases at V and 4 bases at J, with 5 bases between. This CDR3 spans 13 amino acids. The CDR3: CASSLQATGELFF. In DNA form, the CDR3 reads TGTGCCAGCAGCTTACAGGCCACCGGGGAGCTGTTTTTT.